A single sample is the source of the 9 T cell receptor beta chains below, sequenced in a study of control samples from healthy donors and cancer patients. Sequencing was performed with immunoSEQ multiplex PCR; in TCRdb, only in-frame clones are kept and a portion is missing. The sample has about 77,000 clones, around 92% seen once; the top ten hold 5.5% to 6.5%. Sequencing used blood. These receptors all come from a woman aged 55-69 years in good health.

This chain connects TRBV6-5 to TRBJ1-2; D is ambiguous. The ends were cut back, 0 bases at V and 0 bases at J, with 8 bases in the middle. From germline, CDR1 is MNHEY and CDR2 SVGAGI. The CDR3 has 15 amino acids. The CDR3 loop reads CASSYSYSANYGYTF. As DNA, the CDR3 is TGTGCCAGCAGTTACTCGTATTCGGCTAACTATGGCTACACCTTC.

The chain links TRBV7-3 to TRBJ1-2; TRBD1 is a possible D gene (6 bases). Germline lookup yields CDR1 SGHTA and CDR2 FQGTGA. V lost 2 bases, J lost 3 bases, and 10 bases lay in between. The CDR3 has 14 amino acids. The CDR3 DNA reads TGTGCCAGCAGCTTAGGAGGGGGAGACTATGGCTACACCTTC. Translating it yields CASSLGGGDYGYTF.

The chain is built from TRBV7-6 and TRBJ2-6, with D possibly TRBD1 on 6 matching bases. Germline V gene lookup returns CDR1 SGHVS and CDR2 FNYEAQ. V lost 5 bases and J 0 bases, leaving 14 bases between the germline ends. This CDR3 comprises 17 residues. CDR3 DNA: TGTGCCAGCAGCCCCCGGACAGTTTACTCTGGGGCCAACGTCCTGACTTTC. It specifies CASSPRTVYSGANVLTF.

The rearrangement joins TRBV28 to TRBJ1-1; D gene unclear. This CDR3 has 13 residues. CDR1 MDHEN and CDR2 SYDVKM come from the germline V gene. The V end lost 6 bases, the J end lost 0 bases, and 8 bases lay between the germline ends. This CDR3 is CASRVLMNTEAFF. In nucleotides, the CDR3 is TGTGCCAGCAGAGTCCTGATGAACACTGAAGCTTTCTTT.

Here the CDR3 DNA reads TGCAGCGTGGCGGCAGGGAATGAGCAGTTCTTC. This encodes CSVAAGNEQFF. The chain employs TRBV29-1 and TRBJ2-1; possibly TRBD1 for D (5 bases). The V end lost 6 bases, the J end lost 7 bases, and 10 bases lay between the germline ends. Germline V gene lookup returns CDR1 SQVTM and CDR2 ANQGSEA. The CDR3 contains 11 residues.

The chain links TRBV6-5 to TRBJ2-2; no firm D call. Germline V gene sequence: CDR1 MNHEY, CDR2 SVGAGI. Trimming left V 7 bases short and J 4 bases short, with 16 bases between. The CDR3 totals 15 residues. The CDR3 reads CASISGPYFTGELFF. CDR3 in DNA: TGTGCCAGCATCAGTGGGCCCTATTTCACCGGGGAGCTGTTTTTT.

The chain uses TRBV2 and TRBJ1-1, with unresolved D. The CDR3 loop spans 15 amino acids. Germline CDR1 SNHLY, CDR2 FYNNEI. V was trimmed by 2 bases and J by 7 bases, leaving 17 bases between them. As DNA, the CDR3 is TGTGCCAGCAGTGAACCTCTGCGGGTTAACGGTGAAGCTTTCTTT. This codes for CASSEPLRVNGEAFF.

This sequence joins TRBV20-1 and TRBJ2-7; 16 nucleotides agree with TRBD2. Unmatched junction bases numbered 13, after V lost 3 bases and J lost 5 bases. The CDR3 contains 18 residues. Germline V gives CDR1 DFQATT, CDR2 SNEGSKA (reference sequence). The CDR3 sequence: CSASGFGTSGRAGDEQYF. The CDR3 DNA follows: TGCAGTGCTAGTGGGTTCGGGACTAGCGGGAGGGCTGGGGACGAGCAGTACTTC.

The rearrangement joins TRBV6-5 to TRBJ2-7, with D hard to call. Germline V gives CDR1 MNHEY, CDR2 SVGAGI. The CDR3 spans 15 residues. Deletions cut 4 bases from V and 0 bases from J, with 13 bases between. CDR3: CASSSGSYSSYEQYF. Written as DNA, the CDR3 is TGTGCCAGCAGTTCCGGGTCGTATAGCTCCTACGAGCAGTACTTC.